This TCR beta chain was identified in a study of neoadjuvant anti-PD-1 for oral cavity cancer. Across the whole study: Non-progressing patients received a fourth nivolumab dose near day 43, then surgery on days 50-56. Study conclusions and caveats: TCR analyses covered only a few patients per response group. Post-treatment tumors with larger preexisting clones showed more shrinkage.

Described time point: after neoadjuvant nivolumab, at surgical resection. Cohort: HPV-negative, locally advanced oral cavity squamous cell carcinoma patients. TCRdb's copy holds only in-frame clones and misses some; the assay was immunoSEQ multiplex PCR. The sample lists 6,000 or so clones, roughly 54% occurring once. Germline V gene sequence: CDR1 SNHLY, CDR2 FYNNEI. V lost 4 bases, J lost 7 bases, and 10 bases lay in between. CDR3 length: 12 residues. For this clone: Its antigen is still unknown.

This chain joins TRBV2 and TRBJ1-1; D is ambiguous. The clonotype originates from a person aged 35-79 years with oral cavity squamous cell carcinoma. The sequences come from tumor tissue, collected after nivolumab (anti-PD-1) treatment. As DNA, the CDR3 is TGTGCCAGCAGTGGATGGAAGGGTGAAGCTTTCTTT. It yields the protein CASSGWKGEAFF.